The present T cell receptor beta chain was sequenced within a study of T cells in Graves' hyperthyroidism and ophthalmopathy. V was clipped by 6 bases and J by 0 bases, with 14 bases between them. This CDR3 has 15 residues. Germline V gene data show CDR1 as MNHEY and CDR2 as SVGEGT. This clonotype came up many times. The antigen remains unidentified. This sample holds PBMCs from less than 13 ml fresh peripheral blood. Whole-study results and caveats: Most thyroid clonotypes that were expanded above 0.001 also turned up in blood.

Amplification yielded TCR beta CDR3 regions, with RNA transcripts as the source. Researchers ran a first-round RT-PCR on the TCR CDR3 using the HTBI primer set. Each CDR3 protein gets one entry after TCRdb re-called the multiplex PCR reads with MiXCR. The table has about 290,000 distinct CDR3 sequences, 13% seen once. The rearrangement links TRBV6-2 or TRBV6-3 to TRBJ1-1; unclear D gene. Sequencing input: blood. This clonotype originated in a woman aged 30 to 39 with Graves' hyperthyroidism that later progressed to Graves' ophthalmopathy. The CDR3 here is CASRILGDLNTEAFF. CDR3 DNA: TGTGCCAGCAGGATTCTCGGTGATTTGAACACTGAAGCTTTCTTT.